This T cell receptor beta chain was recovered during a study of blood T cell repertoires in COVID-19. Only in-frame clones appear in the TCRdb table, and some are missing; sequencing was by immunoSEQ multiplex PCR. This sample yields roughly 320,000 clones, of which about 90% are seen a single time; 6% to 8% belongs to the top ten. The ends were cut back, 7 bases at V and 3 bases at J, with 9 bases in the middle. This CDR3 spans 13 amino acids. Looked up from germline, CDR1 is SNHLY and CDR2 is FYNNEI. The sample consisted of peripheral blood. This sequence joins TRBV2 and TRBJ2-2, with D unresolved. The sequence came from a woman aged 45 to 65 with COVID-19, enrolled during active disease. The CDR3 reads CASTLRDTGELFF. CDR3 sequence (DNA): TGTGCCAGCACGCTTCGGGACACCGGGGAGCTGTTTTTT. The entire variable domain, with the rest obtained from reference TRBV2 and TRBJ2-2, is as follows: EPEVTQTPSHQVTQMGQEVILRCVPISNHLYFYWYRQILGQKVEFLVSFYNNEISEKSEIFDDQFSVERPDGSNFTLKIRSTKLEDSAMYFCASTLRDTGELFFGEGSRLTVL.